The next 27 T cell receptor beta chains were all read from a single sample in a study of beta chain features in type 1 diabetes (dated 2018 in TCRdb). The library was made by the immunoSEQ multiplex PCR assay. The entire amount of isolated RNA was reverse transcribed using the High Capacity cDNA Reverse Transcription Kit, so the sequenced TCRB transcripts were expressed ones. TCRdb holds this immuneACCESS table with in-frame rearrangements only. Some clones are missing; in checked studies, unresolved V genes explain under half, and the rest has no known cause. For this sample there are around 280,000 clones; 8% appear just once. The ten top clones hold roughly 1% of the sample. The sequenced sample was central memory CD4+ T cells from blood. These receptors originate from a woman between 18 and 29 years old in good health.

J is TRBJ2-2 and V is TRBV21-1; whether TRBD2, the table's D call, matches the DNA was not checked. TRBV21-1 is classified as a pseudogene. The CDR3 is 16 residues long. The CDR3 coding sequence is TGTGCCAGCAGCAAAAGTGCGGGAGTTAACACCGGGGAGCTGTTTTTT. It yields the protein CASSKSAGVNTGELFF.

This clone was seen repeatedly, ten times or more. The chain is built from TRBV4-3 and TRBJ1-2; tentative D call: TRBD1 (5 bases). The CDR3 runs 14 residues. Deletions cut 4 bases from V and 2 bases from J, with 11 bases between. The V gene's germline CDR1 is LGHNA and CDR2 YSLEER. The CDR3 loop reads CASSRPTANYGYTF. CDR3 nucleotide sequence: TGCGCCAGCAGCCGCCCGACAGCAAACTATGGCTACACCTTC.

This clone was seen only a few times. The chain couples TRBV5-4 to TRBJ2-1; D is undetermined. With 5 bases removed from V and 0 bases from J, the gap between germline ends came to 15 bases. The CDR3 length is 16 residues. Per germline, CDR1 SGHNT and CDR2 YYREEE (reference sequence). The CDR3 loop is CASSPGSSSSYNEQFF. CDR3 coding DNA: TGTGCCAGCAGTCCGGGTTCCTCAAGCTCCTACAATGAGCAGTTCTTC.

The genes are TRBV7-3 and TRBJ2-7, with D possibly matching TRBD2 (5 bases). CDR1 SGHTA and CDR2 FQGTGA come from the germline V gene. The CDR3 loop spans 13 amino acids. Trimming shortened V by 3 bases and J by 4 bases, and 10 bases separated the two germline ends. In DNA form, the CDR3 reads TGTGCCAGCAGCTTGCGCCGGGGTTACGAGCAGTACTTC. Its translation: CASSLRRGYEQYF.

This clone came up a few times. This sequence joins TRBV2 and TRBJ1-6; D call uncertain. The CDR3 contains 14 residues. Trimming removed 4 bases from V and 7 bases from J, with 11 bases in between. Per the germline V gene, CDR1 is SNHLY and CDR2 is FYNNEI. Here the CDR3 reads CASSVVQANSPLHF. The CDR3 DNA reads TGTGCCAGCAGTGTGGTGCAGGCGAATTCACCCCTCCACTTT.

Only a few counts were recorded for this clone. This chain joins TRBV16 and TRBJ1-5, with D uncertain. Germline loops: CDR1 KGHSY, CDR2 FQNENV. The ends were cut back, 4 bases at V and 9 bases at J, with 13 bases in the middle. The CDR3 extends over 13 amino acids. CDR3: CASSRTRLGPQHF. The CDR3 coding sequence is TGTGCCAGCAGCCGAACCCGCTTGGGGCCCCAGCATTTT.

In this sample, this clone turned up a few times. The chain is built from TRBV10-3 and TRBJ2-3; possible D gene TRBD2, 6 bases. CDR1 is ENHRY, CDR2 SYGVKD, per germline. The CDR3 covers 13 residues. V was pared by 6 bases and J by 6 bases, with 13 bases between. This CDR3 reads CAIRGGVEDTQYF. The CDR3 nucleotides read TGTGCCATCAGAGGAGGGGTGGAGGATACGCAGTATTTT.

The chain is built from TRBV5-1 and TRBJ2-3; 7 bases are a match to TRBD1. With 7 bases clipped from V and 2 bases from J, the junction kept 7 bases outside the gene matches. The CDR3 spans 14 residues. Germline-derived CDR1 and CDR2 are SGHRS and YFSETQ. In DNA, the CDR3 is TGCGCCAGCTGGCCGGGACAGCCCACAGATACGCAGTATTTT. Its translation is CASWPGQPTDTQYF.

The sample holds a few counts of this clone. This chain connects TRBV7-9 to TRBJ2-5; no clear D. CDR3 size: 13 residues. Germline CDR1 is SEHNR and CDR2 is FQNEAQ (reference sequence). V was clipped by 1 base and J by 5 bases, with 8 bases between them. CDR3 sequence reads: CASSLVRTETQYF. The CDR3 DNA reads TGTGCCAGCAGCTTAGTCAGGACCGAGACCCAGTACTTC.

In this sample, this clone turned up many times. The rearrangement uses TRBV2 and TRBJ1-1, with D hard to call. The CDR3 runs 13 residues. The ends were cut back, 4 bases at V and 4 bases at J, with 10 bases in the middle. In germline, CDR1 is SNHLY, CDR2 FYNNEI. CDR3 sequence reads: CASSVEETTEAFF. As DNA, the CDR3 is TGTGCCAGCAGTGTTGAGGAGACCACTGAAGCTTTCTTT. Combining the CDR3 with reference TRBV2 and TRBJ1-1 gives the whole variable domain EPEVTQTPSHQVTQMGQEVILRCVPISNHLYFYWYRQILGQKVEFLVSFYNNEISEKSEIFDDQFSVERPDGSNFTLKIRSTKLEDSAMYFCASSVEETTEAFFGQGTRLTVV.

The chain uses TRBV2 and TRBJ1-4; 9 bases agree with TRBD1. The CDR3 length is 12 residues. Germline V gene sequence: CDR1 SNHLY, CDR2 FYNNEI. V was clipped by 10 bases and J by 6 bases; unmatched bases: 3. The CDR3 DNA sequence: TGTGCCACCCGGGACAGGGATGAAAAACTGTTTTTT. It translates to CATRDRDEKLFF.

This clone was observed at least ten times. The chain combines TRBV11-2 with TRBJ1-1; no clear D gene. The germline V gene has CDR1 SGHAT and CDR2 FQNNGV. Deletions cut 6 bases from V and 6 bases from J, with 11 bases between. The CDR3 totals 12 residues. The CDR3 region is CASSKDGSEAFF. DNA for the CDR3: TGTGCCAGCAGTAAGGACGGTTCTGAAGCTTTCTTT.

This clone has ten or more counts. The rearrangement uses TRBV25-1 and TRBJ2-5; 7 bases match TRBD2. The junction had 8 bases not matched to a gene; V was cut back by 6 bases and J by 4 bases. Germline V gives CDR1 MGHDK, CDR2 SYGVNS. There are 14 residues in the CDR3. The DNA for the CDR3 is TGTGCCAGCAGAATGAATGGGGGGGGAGAGACCCAGTACTTC. The encoded protein is CASRMNGGGETQYF.

CDR3 amino acids: CASSPVPGAYNEQFF. In DNA form, the CDR3 reads TGTGCCAGCAGCCCCGTACCCGGGGCTTACAATGAGCAGTTCTTC. The J gene is TRBJ2-1, the V gene TRBV7-2; D might be TRBD1 or TRBD2, each matching 5 bases. Germline V gene sequence: CDR1 SGHTA, CDR2 FQGNSA. The CDR3 length is 15 residues. V dropped 5 bases and J dropped 4 bases, with 15 bases sitting between them.

V gene TRBV29-1 combines with J gene TRBJ2-1; 9 nucleotides align to TRBD1. J was trimmed by 8 bases and V by 5 bases; bases with no gene match: 4. Per germline, CDR1 SQVTM and CDR2 ANQGSEA. The CDR3 extends over 12 amino acids. The CDR3 DNA is TGCAGCGTTTCGACAGGGGGAGATGAGCAGTTCTTC. Protein product: CSVSTGGDEQFF.

There are many counts of this clone. V and J are TRBV28 and TRBJ2-2; D gene unclear. Germline CDR1 is MDHEN and CDR2 is SYDVKM. With 3 bases removed from V and 4 bases from J, the gap between germline ends came to 3 bases. There are 12 residues in the CDR3. The CDR3 bases are TGTGCCAGCAGTTTCGCCACCGGGGAGCTGTTTTTT. Its translation: CASSFATGELFF.

In this sample, this clone turned up a few times. The V gene is TRBV28, the J gene TRBJ1-5, with D maybe TRBD1 (5 bases). Between the trimmed V and J ends, which lost 6 bases and 5 bases, there was a span of 14 bases. The CDR3 is 14 amino acids. Germline lookup yields CDR1 MDHEN and CDR2 SYDVKM. Written as DNA, the CDR3 is TGTGCCAGCAGCCTGTGGGGCCCAGATCAGCCCCAGCATTTT. Amino acid sequence: CASSLWGPDQPQHF.

The chain couples TRBV5-4 to TRBJ2-5; D uncertain. Germline assignment: CDR1 SGHNT and CDR2 YYREEE (reference sequence). This CDR3 is 14 amino acids long. V dropped 4 bases and J dropped 0 bases, with 10 bases sitting between them. CDR3 sequence reads: CASSLGRNQETQYF. For the CDR3, the DNA is TGTGCCAGCAGCCTCGGACGGAACCAAGAGACCCAGTACTTC.

The chain joins TRBV7-2 to TRBJ1-2; TRBD1 matches at 9 bases. There are 14 residues in the CDR3. Germline V gene lookup returns CDR1 SGHTA and CDR2 FQGNSA. V lost 3 bases, J lost 4 bases, and 3 bases stayed unmatched. The DNA of the CDR3 is TGTGCCAGCAGCTTCAAGACAGGGGGCTATGGCTACACCTTC. Its protein product is CASSFKTGGYGYTF.

The rearrangement links TRBV7-3 to TRBJ2-1, with 7 bases identical to TRBD2. This CDR3 has 16 amino acids. V dropped 2 bases and J dropped 1; count of bases not matched to a gene: 5. CDR1 SGHTA and CDR2 FQGTGA come from the germline V gene. In DNA form, the CDR3 reads TGTGCCAGCAGCTTAGCGGCGGGAGTATCCTACAATGAGCAGTTCTTC. Translating gives CASSLAAGVSYNEQFF. Filled out from reference TRBV7-3 and TRBJ2-1, the complete variable domain reads GAGVSQTPSNKVTEKGKYVELRCDPISGHTALYWYRQSLGQGPEFLIYFQGTGAADDSGLPNDRFFAVRPEGSVSTLKIQRTERGDSAVYLCASSLAAGVSYNEQFFGPGTRLTVL.

The chain carries TRBV9 and TRBJ2-5, with 8 bases fitting TRBD1. With V trimmed by 5 bases and J by 4 bases, 13 bases remained unmatched. Germline CDR1 SGDLS, CDR2 YYNGEE. There are 16 residues in the CDR3. CDR3 protein: CASSTGAGGKAETQYF. In DNA, the CDR3 is TGTGCCAGCAGTACCGGGGCAGGGGGCAAGGCAGAGACCCAGTACTTC.

This clone was detected only a few times. The chain combines TRBV10-2 with TRBJ2-7, with 7 bases matching TRBD2. Germline V gives CDR1 WSHSY, CDR2 SAAADI. The CDR3 is made up of 15 amino acids. Trimming at V came to 0 bases and at J to 3 bases, leaving 5 bases not matched to a gene. In DNA, the CDR3 is TGCGCCAGCAGTGAGTCTGGCGGGAGAAGCTACGAGCAGTACTTC. Its translation: CASSESGGRSYEQYF.

The chain's CDR3 is CASSQGLAGDYEQYF. In DNA, the CDR3 is TGTGCCAGCAGCCAAGGACTAGCGGGGGACTACGAGCAGTACTTC. This chain connects TRBV4-2 to TRBJ2-7, with TRBD2 matching over 12 bases. The germline CDR1 and CDR2 sequences are LGHNA and YNFKEQ. The CDR3 consists of 15 residues. Germline trimming cut 1 base from V and 3 bases from J; bases unmatched to any gene: 1.

V gene TRBV6-1 combines with J gene TRBJ2-7; a possible D gene is TRBD2 (6 bases). Trimming stripped 10 bases from V and 6 bases from J, with 13 bases between. The germline gives CDR1 MNHNS, CDR2 SASEGT. CDR3 length: 11 amino acids. The CDR3 loop is CATRWGGEQYV. As DNA, the CDR3 is TGTGCCACCAGGTGGGGAGGCGAGCAGTACGTC.

This clone was seen only a few times. The chain is built from TRBV6-6 and TRBJ1-1; unclear D gene. The V end lost 2 bases, the J end lost 0 bases, and 4 bases lay between the germline ends. Germline V gives CDR1 MNHNY, CDR2 SVGAGI (reference sequence). The CDR3 consists of 13 residues. The DNA of the CDR3 is TGTGCCAGCAGTTACGCCTTGAACACTGAAGCTTTCTTT. Its translation is CASSYALNTEAFF.

This chain uses TRBV7-2 with TRBJ1-2, with TRBD1 matching 7 bases. Germline V CDR1 and CDR2: SGHTA, FQGNSA. The CDR3 consists of 14 residues. Trimming at V came to 5 bases and at J to 5 bases, leaving 8 bases not matched to a gene. For the CDR3, the DNA is TGTGCCAGCAGCGGACGACAGGGTTGGTATGGCTACACCTTC. Protein sequence: CASSGRQGWYGYTF.

This clone showed up just a few times. The rearrangement joins TRBV7-6 to TRBJ2-7, with D hard to call. Germline CDR1 reads SGHVS; CDR2 reads FNYEAQ. Trimming stripped 1 base from V and 6 bases from J, with 7 bases between. The CDR3 is 12 amino acids. For the CDR3, the DNA is TGTGCCAGCAGCTTAGGGTTGCTCGAGCAGTACGTC. Translation: CASSLGLLEQYV.